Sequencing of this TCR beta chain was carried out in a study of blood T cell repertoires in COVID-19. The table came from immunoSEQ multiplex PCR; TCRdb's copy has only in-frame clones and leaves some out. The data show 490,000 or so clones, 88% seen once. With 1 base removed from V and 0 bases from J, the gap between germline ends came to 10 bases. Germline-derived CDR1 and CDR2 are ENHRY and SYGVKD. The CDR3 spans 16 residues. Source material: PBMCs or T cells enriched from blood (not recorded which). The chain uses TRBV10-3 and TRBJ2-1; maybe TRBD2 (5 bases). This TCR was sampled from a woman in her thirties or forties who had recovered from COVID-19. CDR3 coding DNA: TGTGCCATCAGTGAGTACGAGGGAAGCTCCTACAATGAGCAGTTCTTC. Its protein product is CAISEYEGSSYNEQFF.